This paragraph reports one TCR beta chain. Trimming took off 0 bases at V and 1 base at J, with 9 bases between the two ends. Germline assignment: CDR1 SGHTA and CDR2 FQGNSA. There are 16 residues in the CDR3. For the second PCR, which ran for roughly 7 to 11 cycles, a sample-barcoded 5' primer and a J-beta primer mix were used. TCRdb passed the 5' RACE reads through MiXCR, listing each CDR3 protein once. The sample shows approximately 800,000 distinct CDR3 sequences, about 37% of them seen only once. This sample was included in a study of blood T cells in healthy people across ages. The receptor's source is a man younger than 35 in good health. What was sequenced was blood. The V and J genes are TRBV7-2 and TRBJ2-2; no clear D. This chain's CDR3 is CASSLAKGLNTGELFF. In nucleotides, the CDR3 is TGTGCCAGCAGCTTAGCGAAGGGATTGAACACCGGGGAGCTGTTTTTT.